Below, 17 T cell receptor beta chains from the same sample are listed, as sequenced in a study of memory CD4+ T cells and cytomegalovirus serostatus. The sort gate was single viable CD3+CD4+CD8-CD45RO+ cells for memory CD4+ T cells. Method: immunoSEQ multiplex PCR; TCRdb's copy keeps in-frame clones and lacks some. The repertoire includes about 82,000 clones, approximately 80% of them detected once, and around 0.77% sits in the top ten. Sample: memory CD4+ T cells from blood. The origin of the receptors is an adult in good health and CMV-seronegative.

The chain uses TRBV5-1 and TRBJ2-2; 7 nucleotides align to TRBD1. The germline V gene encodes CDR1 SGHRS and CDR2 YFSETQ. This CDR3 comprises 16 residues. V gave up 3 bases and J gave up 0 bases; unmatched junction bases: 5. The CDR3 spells CASSSDRATNTGELFF. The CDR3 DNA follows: TGCGCCAGCAGCTCAGACAGGGCGACGAACACCGGGGAGCTGTTTTTT. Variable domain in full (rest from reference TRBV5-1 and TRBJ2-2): KAGVTQTPRYLIKTRGQQVTLSCSPISGHRSVSWYQQTPGQGLQFLFEYFSETQRNKGNFPGRFSGRQFSNSRSEMNVSTLELGDSALYLCASSSDRATNTGELFFGEGSRLTVL.

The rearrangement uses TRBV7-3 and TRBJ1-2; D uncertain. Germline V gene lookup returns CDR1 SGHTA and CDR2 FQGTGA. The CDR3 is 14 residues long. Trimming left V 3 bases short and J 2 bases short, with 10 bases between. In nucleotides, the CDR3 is TGTGCCAGCAGCTTCTCCAGAGACAACTATGGCTACACCTTC. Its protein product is CASSFSRDNYGYTF.

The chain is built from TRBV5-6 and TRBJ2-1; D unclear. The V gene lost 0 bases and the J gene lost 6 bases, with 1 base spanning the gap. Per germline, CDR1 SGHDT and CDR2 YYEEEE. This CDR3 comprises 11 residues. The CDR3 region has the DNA TGTGCCAGCAGCTTGGGCAATGAGCAGTTCTTC. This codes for CASSLGNEQFF.

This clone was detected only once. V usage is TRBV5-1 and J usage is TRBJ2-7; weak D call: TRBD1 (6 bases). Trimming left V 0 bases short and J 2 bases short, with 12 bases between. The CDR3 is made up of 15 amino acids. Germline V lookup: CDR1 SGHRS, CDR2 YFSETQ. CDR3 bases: TGCGCCAGCAGCTTGGATTCAGGGGTGGCCTACGAGCAGTACTTC. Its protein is CASSLDSGVAYEQYF. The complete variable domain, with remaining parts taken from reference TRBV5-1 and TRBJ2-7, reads KAGVTQTPRYLIKTRGQQVTLSCSPISGHRSVSWYQQTPGQGLQFLFEYFSETQRNKGNFPGRFSGRQFSNSRSEMNVSTLELGDSALYLCASSLDSGVAYEQYFGPGTRLTVT.

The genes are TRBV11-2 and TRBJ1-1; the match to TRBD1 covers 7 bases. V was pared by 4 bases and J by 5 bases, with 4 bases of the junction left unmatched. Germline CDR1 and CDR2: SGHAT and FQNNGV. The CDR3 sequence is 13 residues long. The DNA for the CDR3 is TGTGCCAGCAGCTCACAGGGGAGGACTGAAGCTTTCTTT. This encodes CASSSQGRTEAFF. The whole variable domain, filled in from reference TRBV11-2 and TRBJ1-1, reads EAGVAQSPRYKIIEKRQSVAFWCNPISGHATLYWYQQILGQGPKLLIQFQNNGVVDDSQLPKDRFSAERLKGVDSTLKIQPAKLEDSAVYLCASSSQGRTEAFFGQGTRLTVV.

The CDR3 DNA reads TGTGCCAGCAGTTCCCCTCGACAGGGTAGGACTGAAGCTTTCTTT. Its protein is CASSSPRQGRTEAFF. The gene calls are TRBV6-5 and TRBJ1-1, with 7 bases that match TRBD1. With V trimmed by 4 bases and J by 5 bases, 10 bases remained unmatched. Germline V gene lookup returns CDR1 MNHEY and CDR2 SVGAGI. This CDR3 region has 15 residues.

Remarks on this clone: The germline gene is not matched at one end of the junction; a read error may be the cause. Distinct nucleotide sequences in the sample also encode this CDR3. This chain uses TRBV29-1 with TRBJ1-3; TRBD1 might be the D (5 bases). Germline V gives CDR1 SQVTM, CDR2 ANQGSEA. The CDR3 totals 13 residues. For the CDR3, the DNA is TGTAGCGGGCGAAGGGACTTAGGAAACACCATATATTTT. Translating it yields CSGRRDLGNTIYF.

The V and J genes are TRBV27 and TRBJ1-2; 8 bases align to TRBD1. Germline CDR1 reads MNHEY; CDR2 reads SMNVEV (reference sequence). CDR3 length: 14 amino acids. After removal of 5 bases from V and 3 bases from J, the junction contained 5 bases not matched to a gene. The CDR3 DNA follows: TGTGCCAGCAGTCCTCGACAGGGGTACTATGGCTACACCTTC. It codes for CASSPRQGYYGYTF.

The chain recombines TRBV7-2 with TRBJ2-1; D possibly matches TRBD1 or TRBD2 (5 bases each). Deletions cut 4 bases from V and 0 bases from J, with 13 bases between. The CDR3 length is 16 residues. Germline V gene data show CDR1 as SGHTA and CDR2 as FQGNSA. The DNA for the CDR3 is TGTGCCAGCAGCTCCCGGATGAGGGGCTCCTACAATGAGCAGTTCTTC. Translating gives CASSSRMRGSYNEQFF.

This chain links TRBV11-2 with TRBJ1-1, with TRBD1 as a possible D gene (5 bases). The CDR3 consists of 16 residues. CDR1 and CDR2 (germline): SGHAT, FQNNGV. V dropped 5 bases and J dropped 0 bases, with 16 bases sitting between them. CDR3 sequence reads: CASSLKGWLMNTEAFF. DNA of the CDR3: TGTGCCAGCAGCCTAAAGGGGTGGCTCATGAACACTGAAGCTTTCTTT.

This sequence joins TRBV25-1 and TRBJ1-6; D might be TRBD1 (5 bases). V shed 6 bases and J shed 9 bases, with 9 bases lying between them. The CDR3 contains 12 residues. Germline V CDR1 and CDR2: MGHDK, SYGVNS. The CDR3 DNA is TGTGCCAGCAGCACCAGGGCTTCACCCCTCCACTTT. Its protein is CASSTRASPLHF.

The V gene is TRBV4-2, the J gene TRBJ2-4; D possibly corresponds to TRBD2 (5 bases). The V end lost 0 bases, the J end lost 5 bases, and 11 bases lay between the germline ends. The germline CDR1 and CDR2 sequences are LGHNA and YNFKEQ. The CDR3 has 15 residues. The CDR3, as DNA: TGTGCCAGCAGCCAAGATACGGGGTACCAAAACATTCAGTACTTC. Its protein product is CASSQDTGYQNIQYF.

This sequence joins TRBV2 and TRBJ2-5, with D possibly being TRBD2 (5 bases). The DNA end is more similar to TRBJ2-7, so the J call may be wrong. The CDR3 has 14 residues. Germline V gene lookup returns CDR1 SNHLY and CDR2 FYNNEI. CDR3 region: CASDPAGFTYEQYF. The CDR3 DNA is TGTGCCAGCGACCCGGCGGGCTTTACGTACGAGCAGTACTTC.

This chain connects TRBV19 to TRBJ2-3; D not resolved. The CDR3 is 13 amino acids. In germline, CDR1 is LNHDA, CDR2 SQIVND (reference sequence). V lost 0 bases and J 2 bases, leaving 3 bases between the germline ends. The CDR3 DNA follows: TGTGCCAGTAGTATAGACTCCACAGATACGCAGTATTTT. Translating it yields CASSIDSTDTQYF.

CDR3 nucleotide sequence: TGCGCCAGCAGCCAGCTCGGAGGGGCTGGAAACACCATATATTTT. Protein sequence: CASSQLGGAGNTIYF. The J gene is TRBJ1-3, the V gene TRBV4-3, with a possible D match to TRBD1 (5 bases). V shed 3 bases and J shed 2 bases, with 11 bases lying between them. This CDR3 has 15 residues. CDR1 LGHNA and CDR2 YSLEER come from the germline V gene.

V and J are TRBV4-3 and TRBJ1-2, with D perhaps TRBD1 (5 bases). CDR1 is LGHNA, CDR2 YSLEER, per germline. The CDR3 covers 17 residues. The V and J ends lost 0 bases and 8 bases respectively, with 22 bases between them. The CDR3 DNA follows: TGCGCCAGCAGCCAAGATCACACAGCCGCAGGGATCGTCGGCTACACCTTC. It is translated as CASSQDHTAAGIVGYTF.

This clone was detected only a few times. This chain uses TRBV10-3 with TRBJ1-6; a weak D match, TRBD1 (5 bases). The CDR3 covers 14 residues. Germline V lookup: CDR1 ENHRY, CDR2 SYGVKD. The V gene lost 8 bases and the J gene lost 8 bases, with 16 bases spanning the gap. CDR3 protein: CAIQGRPPDSPLHF. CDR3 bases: TGTGCCATCCAGGGACGCCCACCCGATTCACCCCTCCACTTT.